The sequence of this T cell receptor beta chain was determined in a study of blood T cell repertoires in COVID-19. Study-wide background: Material from acute and convalescent COVID-19 was sourced from the United States, Italy and Spain. T cells, B-cell-depleted T cells, or PBMCs supplied cDNA or gDNA.

Source study methods: Using reference gene primer amplification, nucleated cell counts were estimated. Assay: immunoSEQ multiplex PCR; the TCRdb copy retains only in-frame clones and omits some. V and J calls and clone size are given by that table; D and trimming were obtained from the DNA. This sample has 70,000 to 95,000 clones; roughly 87% occur once, and the top ten carry more than 2%. Germline V gene lookup returns CDR1 SEHNR and CDR2 FQNEAQ (reference sequence). There are 16 residues in the CDR3. Losses at the gene ends were 5 bases for V and 5 bases for J; bases not matched to a gene: 9. This TCR was sampled from a man aged 45-65 years with acute or convalescent COVID-19. The sample was peripheral blood. The chain employs TRBV7-9 and TRBJ2-2, with 9 bases that match TRBD1. This CDR3 reads CASSPPGQGLTGELFF. DNA for the CDR3: TGTGCCAGCAGCCCACCGGGACAGGGTTTAACCGGGGAGCTGTTTTTT.